These T cell receptor beta chains were read from a single sample in a study of blood T cell repertoires in COVID-19. Profiled with immunoSEQ multiplex PCR; TCRdb holds only in-frame clones, not every one. Found here are about 430,000 clones, more than 80% of them singletons; the top ten hold around 1.1%. The sequenced sample consisted of PBMCs or T cells enriched from blood (not recorded which). Source of these receptors: a young man who had recovered from COVID-19. CDR3s include the opening cysteine and the closing phenylalanine or tryptophan. A D gene is named only where the DNA matches it firmly. Size tells how often a clone was seen (once, few, many) or the class of an expanded clone, and some rows leave it out.

size: once
V: TRBV11-2
J: TRBJ2-7
D: NA
CDR3: CASSPQYSSSYEQYF
DNA: TGTGCCAGCAGCCCCCAATACTCTAGCAGCTACGAGCAGTACTTC

size: NA
V: TRBV5-1
J: TRBJ2-1
D: NA
CDR3: CASSMVRALNNEQFF
DNA: TGCGCCAGCAGTATGGTCAGGGCTCTGAACAATGAGCAGTTCTTC

size: NA
V: TRBV11-2
J: TRBJ2-1
D: TRBD2
CDR3: CASSFAGGRYNEQFF
DNA: TGTGCCAGCAGCTTCGCGGGAGGTCGTTACAATGAGCAGTTCTTC

size: NA
V: TRBV27
J: TRBJ1-2
D: TRBD1
CDR3: CASSRDRVNYGYTF
DNA: TGTGCCAGCAGCCGGGACAGGGTGAACTATGGCTACACCTTC

size: NA
V: TRBV11-1
J: TRBJ2-3
D: TRBD2
CDR3: CASSVLAGANTDTQYF
DNA: TGTGCCAGCTCGGTCCTAGCGGGAGCTAACACAGATACGCAGTATTTT

size: few
V: TRBV28
J: TRBJ1-2
D: NA
CDR3: CASTNNRGYTF
DNA: TGTGCCAGCACCAACAACCGTGGCTACACCTTC

size: NA
V: TRBV15
J: TRBJ2-1
D: TRBD2
CDR3: CATSRDQLAGGSNEQFF
DNA: TGTGCCACCAGCAGAGATCAACTAGCGGGAGGTTCCAATGAGCAGTTCTTC

size: NA
V: TRBV7-9
J: TRBJ1-1
D: NA
CDR3: CASSPGGASPPEAFF
DNA: TGTGCCAGCAGCCCGGGAGGGGCATCGCCGCCTGAAGCTTTCTTT

size: NA
V: TRBV28
J: TRBJ1-6
D: TRBD1
CDR3: CASSLGQDNSPLHF
DNA: TGTGCCAGCAGTCTGGGACAGGATAATTCACCCCTCCACTTT

size: NA
V: TRBV12-3/TRBV12-4
J: TRBJ1-5
D: NA
CDR3: CASSSRDQPQHF
DNA: TGTGCCAGCAGTTCGAGGGATCAGCCCCAGCATTTT

size: NA
V: TRBV7-9
J: TRBJ2-2
D: NA
CDR3: CASSLGESGAGELFF
DNA: TGTGCCAGCAGCTTAGGGGAGAGTGGTGCCGGGGAGCTGTTTTTT

size: once
V: TRBV14
J: TRBJ2-1
D: TRBD2
CDR3: CASSQGSSGSYNEQFF
DNA: TGTGCCAGCAGCCAAGGGTCTAGCGGGAGCTACAATGAGCAGTTCTTC

size: NA
V: TRBV7-9
J: TRBJ2-1
D: TRBD2
CDR3: CASSLALASGRAWDEQFF
DNA: TGTGCCAGCAGCTTAGCGCTTGCAAGCGGGAGGGCCTGGGATGAGCAGTTCTTC

size: NA
V: TRBV6-6
J: TRBJ1-1
D: TRBD1
CDR3: CASSYLAGGRNTEAFF
DNA: TGTGCCAGCAGTTACCTGGCAGGGGGCAGGAACACTGAAGCTTTCTTT

size: NA
V: TRBV5-1
J: TRBJ2-3
D: NA
CDR3: CASSFGSGTSTDTQYF
DNA: TGCGCCAGCAGCTTTGGGTCGGGGACTAGCACAGATACGCAGTATTTT

size: NA
V: TRBV9
J: TRBJ1-4
D: NA
CDR3: CASSVDIATNEKLFF
DNA: TGTGCCAGCAGCGTAGACATTGCAACTAATGAAAAACTGTTTTTT

size: NA
V: TRBV5-6
J: TRBJ1-6
D: NA
CDR3: CASSTGPDSNNSPLHF
DNA: TGTGCCAGCAGCACAGGACCGGACAGCAATAATTCACCCCTCCACTTT

size: NA
V: TRBV7-2
J: TRBJ2-2
D: NA
CDR3: CASSFGQINTGELFF
DNA: TGTGCCAGCAGCTTTGGCCAGATAAACACCGGGGAGCTGTTTTTT

size: NA
V: TRBV2
J: TRBJ2-5
D: NA
CDR3: CASRTPGLGETQYF
DNA: TGTGCCAGCAGGACGCCGGGACTGGGAGAGACCCAGTACTTC

size: NA
V: TRBV2
J: TRBJ2-1
D: TRBD2
CDR3: CASSVEGLSYNEQFF
DNA: TGTGCCAGCAGTGTGGAGGGACTATCCTACAATGAGCAGTTCTTC

size: NA
V: TRBV28
J: TRBJ1-2
D: TRBD1
CDR3: CASSSGTANPSFSGYTF
DNA: TGTGCCAGCAGTTCCGGGACAGCCAATCCGAGTTTTTCTGGCTACACCTTC

size: NA
V: TRBV5-1
J: TRBJ2-2
D: TRBD2
CDR3: CASSLRGVGELFF
DNA: TGCGCCAGCAGCCTCCGGGGGGTCGGGGAGCTGTTTTTT

size: NA
V: TRBV7-8
J: TRBJ1-5
D: NA
CDR3: CASSWEGNSNQPQHF
DNA: TGTGCCAGCAGCTGGGAGGGAAATAGCAATCAGCCCCAGCATTTT

size: NA
V: TRBV10-3
J: TRBJ1-2
D: TRBD1
CDR3: CAISQRDSTYGYTF
DNA: TGTGCCATCAGCCAAAGGGACAGCACCTATGGCTACACCTTC

size: NA
V: TRBV5-1
J: TRBJ1-6
D: NA
CDR3: CASSTAGWNSPLHF
DNA: TGCGCCAGCAGTACGGCGGGGTGGAATTCACCCCTCCACTTT

size: NA
V: TRBV6-5
J: TRBJ2-7
D: NA
CDR3: CASSSSGLSSYEQYF
DNA: TGTGCCAGCAGTAGTTCGGGACTCTCCTCCTACGAGCAGTACTTC

size: NA
V: TRBV5-1
J: TRBJ1-2
D: TRBD1
CDR3: CASSPNSGTGKNYGYTF
DNA: TGCGCCAGCAGCCCCAATTCCGGGACAGGGAAGAACTATGGCTACACCTTC

size: NA
V: TRBV5-1
J: TRBJ2-2
D: NA
CDR3: CASRWMVGDTGELFF
DNA: TGCGCCAGCAGGTGGATGGTAGGGGACACCGGGGAGCTGTTTTTT

size: NA
V: TRBV2
J: TRBJ2-7
D: NA
CDR3: CASSRDQSYEQYF
DNA: TGTGCCAGCAGTCGGGATCAATCCTACGAGCAGTACTTC

size: few
V: TRBV7-9
J: TRBJ2-1
D: TRBD2
CDR3: CASSLMGLAGGGEQFF
DNA: TGTGCCAGCAGCTTAATGGGACTAGCGGGAGGAGGCGAGCAGTTCTTC

size: once
V: TRBV5-1
J: TRBJ1-5
D: NA
CDR3: CASSLGAAEGQPQHF
DNA: TGCGCCAGCAGCCTTGGGGCAGCTGAAGGTCAGCCCCAGCATTTT

size: NA
V: TRBV7-8
J: TRBJ2-7
D: NA
CDR3: CASSLYDSIGGGISYEQYF
DNA: TGTGCCAGCAGCTTATACGATAGTATAGGAGGGGGCATTTCCTACGAGCAGTACTTC

size: NA
V: TRBV28
J: TRBJ1-5
D: TRBD1
CDR3: CASSLRGQAVNQPQHF
DNA: TGTGCCAGCAGTTTACGAGGACAGGCAGTCAATCAGCCCCAGCATTTT

size: NA
V: TRBV5-1
J: TRBJ1-4
D: NA
CDR3: CASSPGYGNEKLFF
DNA: TGCGCCAGCAGCCCAGGATACGGTAATGAAAAACTGTTTTTT

size: NA
V: TRBV7-9
J: TRBJ1-2
D: NA
CDR3: CASSLRGSYGYTF
DNA: TGTGCCAGCAGCTTAAGGGGCTCTTACGGCTACACCTTC

size: NA
V: TRBV18
J: TRBJ2-5
D: TRBD1
CDR3: CASSPPTAGGAGETQYF
DNA: TGTGCCAGCTCACCACCGACGGCAGGGGGCGCCGGGGAGACCCAGTACTTC

size: NA
V: TRBV11-2
J: TRBJ2-7
D: TRBD2
CDR3: CASSRTPGLDSYEQYF
DNA: TGTGCCAGCAGCCGAACGCCCGGACTAGACTCCTACGAGCAGTACTTC

size: NA
V: TRBV30
J: TRBJ2-3
D: TRBD2
CDR3: CAWSVGLAGADTQYF
DNA: TGTGCCTGGAGTGTAGGACTAGCGGGAGCCGATACGCAGTATTTT

size: NA
V: TRBV7-8
J: TRBJ2-3
D: TRBD2
CDR3: CASSLARLAGGLPSSTDTQYF
DNA: TGTGCCAGCAGCTTGGCTAGACTAGCGGGAGGACTCCCTTCTAGCACAGATACGCAGTATTTT

size: NA
V: TRBV7-3
J: TRBJ2-2
D: TRBD1
CDR3: CASSSAGTDYTGELFF
DNA: TGTGCCAGCAGCTCAGCTGGGACAGATTACACCGGGGAGCTGTTTTTT

size: once
V: TRBV18
J: TRBJ2-1
D: TRBD2
CDR3: CASSQISGSSYNEQFF
DNA: TGTGCCAGCTCGCAGATTAGCGGGAGCTCCTACAATGAGCAGTTCTTC

size: NA
V: TRBV27
J: TRBJ2-2
D: TRBD1
CDR3: CASSSGTASRGELFF
DNA: TGTGCCAGCAGTTCAGGGACAGCCTCAAGAGGGGAGCTGTTTTTT

size: once
V: TRBV12-3/TRBV12-4
J: TRBJ1-6
D: NA
CDR3: CASSYGGTNTFNF
DNA: TGTGCCAGCAGTTATGGAGGGACCAACACCTTTAACTTT

size: once
V: TRBV5-1
J: TRBJ1-1
D: NA
CDR3: CASSSTGTTNTEAFF
DNA: TGCGCCAGCAGCTCCACCGGGACAACTAACACTGAAGCTTTCTTT

size: NA
V: TRBV28
J: TRBJ2-3
D: TRBD1
CDR3: CASSFTGTGSTDTQYF
DNA: TGTGCCAGCAGTTTTACCGGGACAGGGAGCACAGATACGCAGTATTTT

size: NA
V: TRBV2
J: TRBJ2-3
D: NA
CDR3: CASSEGSGADTQYF
DNA: TGTGCCAGCAGTGAGGGTAGCGGAGCAGATACGCAGTATTTT

size: NA
V: TRBV7-8
J: TRBJ2-5
D: NA
CDR3: CASSSAGQKQETQYF
DNA: TGTGCCAGCAGCTCGGCGGGACAGAAACAAGAGACCCAGTACTTC

size: once
V: TRBV19
J: TRBJ1-5
D: NA
CDR3: CASSTTQGSNQPQHF
DNA: TGTGCCAGTAGTACAACCCAGGGAAGCAATCAGCCCCAGCATTTT

size: NA
V: TRBV10-2
J: TRBJ2-1
D: NA
CDR3: CASVELGEASYNEQFF
DNA: TGCGCCAGCGTGGAATTGGGGGAGGCCTCCTACAATGAGCAGTTCTTC

size: NA
V: TRBV7-9
J: TRBJ2-1
D: TRBD2
CDR3: CASSHGLAGDHEQFF
DNA: TGTGCCAGCAGCCACGGACTAGCGGGAGACCATGAGCAGTTCTTC

size: NA
V: TRBV7-2
J: TRBJ2-1
D: TRBD2
CDR3: CASSFELADYNEQFF
DNA: TGTGCCAGCAGCTTCGAACTAGCGGACTACAATGAGCAGTTCTTC